Listed here is a single T cell receptor beta chain. What it binds is unknown. The sample belongs to a study of T cell responses to AZD1222 COVID-19 vaccine. TCRdb keeps only in-frame clones here, not all; method: immunoSEQ multiplex PCR. This sample has approximately 130,000 clones, with nearly 90% found just once. Study conclusions and caveats: Only five or six individuals given AZD1222 were seropositive at baseline.

The CDR3 loop spans 17 amino acids. In germline, CDR1 is SGHTA, CDR2 FQGNSA. Trimming at V came to 5 bases and at J to 4 bases, leaving 14 bases not matched to a gene. The chain is built from TRBV7-2 and TRBJ2-7; 10 bases match TRBD2. The sequence came from an adult who received the AZD1222 COVID-19 vaccine. Source: peripheral blood, taken 28 days after the second AZD1222 dose. The CDR3 DNA reads as TGTGCCAGCAGCCCGCCCTCAGCGGGGGGGGATTTGTACGAGCAGTACTTC. Translated, it gives CASSPPSAGGDLYEQYF.